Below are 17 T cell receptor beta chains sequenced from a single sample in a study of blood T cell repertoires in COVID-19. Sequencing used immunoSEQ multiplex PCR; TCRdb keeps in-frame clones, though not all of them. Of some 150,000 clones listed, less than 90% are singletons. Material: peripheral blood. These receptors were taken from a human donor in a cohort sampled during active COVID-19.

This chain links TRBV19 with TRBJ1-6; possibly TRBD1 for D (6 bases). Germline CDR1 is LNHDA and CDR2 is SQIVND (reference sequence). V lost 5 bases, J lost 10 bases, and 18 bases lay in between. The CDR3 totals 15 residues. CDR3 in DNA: TGTGCCAGTAGTCCCCAGGGGCGTAAGGGGTCACCCCTCCACTTT. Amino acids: CASSPQGRKGSPLHF.

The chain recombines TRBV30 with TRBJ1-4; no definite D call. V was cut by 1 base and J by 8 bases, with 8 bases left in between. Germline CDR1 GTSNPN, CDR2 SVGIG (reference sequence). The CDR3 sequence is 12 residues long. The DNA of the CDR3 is TGTGCCTGGAGTGAGCATGAGGAAAAACTGTTTTTT. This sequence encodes CAWSEHEEKLFF.

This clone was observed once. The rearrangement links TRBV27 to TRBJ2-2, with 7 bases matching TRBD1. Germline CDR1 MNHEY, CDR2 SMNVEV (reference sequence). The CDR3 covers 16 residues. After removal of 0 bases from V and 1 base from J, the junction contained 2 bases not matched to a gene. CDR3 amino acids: CASSLSGQWNTGELFF. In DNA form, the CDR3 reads TGTGCCAGCAGTTTATCGGGACAGTGGAACACCGGGGAGCTGTTTTTT.

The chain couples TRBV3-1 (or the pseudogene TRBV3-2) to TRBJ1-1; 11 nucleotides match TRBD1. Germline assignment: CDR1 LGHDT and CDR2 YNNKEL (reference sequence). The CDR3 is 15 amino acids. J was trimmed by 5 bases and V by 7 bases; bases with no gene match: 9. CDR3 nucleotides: TGTGCCAGCAACCCGGGACAGGGGGTGTGGACTGAAGCTTTCTTT. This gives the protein CASNPGQGVWTEAFF.

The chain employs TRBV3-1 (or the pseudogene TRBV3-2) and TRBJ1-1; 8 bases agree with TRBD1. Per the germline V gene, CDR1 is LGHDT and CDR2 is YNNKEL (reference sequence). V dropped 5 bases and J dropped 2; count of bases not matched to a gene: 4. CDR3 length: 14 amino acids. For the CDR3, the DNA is TGTGCCAGCAGCTACTCAGGGGGCAACACTGAAGCTTTCTTT. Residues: CASSYSGGNTEAFF.

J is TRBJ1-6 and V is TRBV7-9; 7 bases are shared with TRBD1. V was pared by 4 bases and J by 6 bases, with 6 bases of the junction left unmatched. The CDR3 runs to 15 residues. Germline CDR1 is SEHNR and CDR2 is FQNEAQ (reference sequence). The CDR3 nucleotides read TGTGCCAGCAGCTGGTCTACAGGGGTTAATTCACCCCTCCACTTT. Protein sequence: CASSWSTGVNSPLHF.

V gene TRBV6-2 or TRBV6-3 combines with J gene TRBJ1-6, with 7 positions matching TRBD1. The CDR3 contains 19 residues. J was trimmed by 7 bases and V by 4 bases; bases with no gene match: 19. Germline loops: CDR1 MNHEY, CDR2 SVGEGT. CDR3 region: CASSLNTGRQGVTNSPLHF. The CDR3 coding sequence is TGTGCCAGCAGTTTAAACACTGGAAGGCAGGGGGTGACCAATTCACCCCTCCACTTT.

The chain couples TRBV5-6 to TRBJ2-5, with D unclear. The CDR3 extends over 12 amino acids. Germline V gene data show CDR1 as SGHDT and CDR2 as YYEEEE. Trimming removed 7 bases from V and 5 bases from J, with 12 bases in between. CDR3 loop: CASSPAQETQYF. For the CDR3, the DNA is TGTGCCAGCTCCCCAGCGCAGGAGACCCAGTACTTC.

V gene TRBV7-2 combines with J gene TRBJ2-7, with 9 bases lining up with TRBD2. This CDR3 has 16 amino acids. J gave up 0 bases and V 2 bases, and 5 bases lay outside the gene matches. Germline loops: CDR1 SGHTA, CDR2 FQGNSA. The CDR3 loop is CASSLQGGGVSYEQYF. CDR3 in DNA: TGTGCCAGCAGCTTACAAGGCGGGGGGGTCTCCTACGAGCAGTACTTC.

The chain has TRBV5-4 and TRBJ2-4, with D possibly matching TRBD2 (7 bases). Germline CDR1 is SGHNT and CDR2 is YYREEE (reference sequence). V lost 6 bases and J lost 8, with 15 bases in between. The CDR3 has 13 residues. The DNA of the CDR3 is TGTGCCAGCACTGGGGGGGCGGGAGACATTCAGTACTTC. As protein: CASTGGAGDIQYF. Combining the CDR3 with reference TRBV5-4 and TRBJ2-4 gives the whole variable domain ETGVTQSPTHLIKTRGQQVTLRCSSQSGHNTVSWYQQALGQGPQFIFQYYREEENGRGNFPPRFSGLQFPNYSSELNVNALELDDSALYLCASTGGAGDIQYFGAGTRLSVL.

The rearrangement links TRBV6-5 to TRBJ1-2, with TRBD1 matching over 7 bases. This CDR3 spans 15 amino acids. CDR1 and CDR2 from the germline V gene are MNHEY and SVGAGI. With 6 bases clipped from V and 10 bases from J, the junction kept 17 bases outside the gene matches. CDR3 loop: CASSRMPGGIIDYTF. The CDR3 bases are TGTGCCAGCAGCCGGATGCCAGGGGGAATTATCGACTACACCTTC.

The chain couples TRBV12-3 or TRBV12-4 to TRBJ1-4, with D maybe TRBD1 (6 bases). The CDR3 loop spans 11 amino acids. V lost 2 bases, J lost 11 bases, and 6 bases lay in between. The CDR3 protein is CASSLRGKLFF. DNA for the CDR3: TGTGCCAGCAGTTTAAGGGGGAAACTGTTTTTT.

CDR3 in amino acids: CASSWGGSGTAETQYF. The CDR3 region has the DNA TGTGCCAGCAGCTGGGGGGGTAGCGGGACCGCGGAGACCCAGTACTTC. This sequence joins TRBV2 and TRBJ2-5, with 8 nucleotides matching TRBD2. The CDR3 is made up of 16 amino acids. CDR1 is SNHLY and CDR2 is FYNNEI in the germline V gene. V was clipped by 6 bases and J by 5 bases; unmatched bases: 14.

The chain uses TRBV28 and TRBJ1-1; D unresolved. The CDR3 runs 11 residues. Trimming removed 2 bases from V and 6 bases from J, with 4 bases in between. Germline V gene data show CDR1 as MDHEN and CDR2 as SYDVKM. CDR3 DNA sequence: TGTGCCAGCAGTTTACGGGCTGAAGCTTTCTTT. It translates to CASSLRAEAFF.

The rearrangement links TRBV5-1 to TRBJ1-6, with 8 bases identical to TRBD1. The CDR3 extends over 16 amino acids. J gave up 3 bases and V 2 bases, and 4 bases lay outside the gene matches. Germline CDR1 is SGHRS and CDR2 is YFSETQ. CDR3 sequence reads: CASSFGQGFYNSPLHF. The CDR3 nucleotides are TGCGCCAGCAGCTTCGGACAGGGCTTCTATAATTCACCCCTCCACTTT.

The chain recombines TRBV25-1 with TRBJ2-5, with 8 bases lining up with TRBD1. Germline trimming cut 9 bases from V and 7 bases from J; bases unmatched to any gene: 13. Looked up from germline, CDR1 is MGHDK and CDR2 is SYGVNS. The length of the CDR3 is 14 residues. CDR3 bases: TGTGCCAGTGACCCCGACAGGGGCCTTCCGACCCAGTACTTC. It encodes CASDPDRGLPTQYF.

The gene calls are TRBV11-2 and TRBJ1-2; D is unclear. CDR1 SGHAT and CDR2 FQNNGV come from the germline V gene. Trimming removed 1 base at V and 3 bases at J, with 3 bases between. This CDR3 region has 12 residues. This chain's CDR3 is CASSLADYGYTF. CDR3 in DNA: TGTGCCAGCAGCTTAGCGGACTATGGCTACACCTTC.